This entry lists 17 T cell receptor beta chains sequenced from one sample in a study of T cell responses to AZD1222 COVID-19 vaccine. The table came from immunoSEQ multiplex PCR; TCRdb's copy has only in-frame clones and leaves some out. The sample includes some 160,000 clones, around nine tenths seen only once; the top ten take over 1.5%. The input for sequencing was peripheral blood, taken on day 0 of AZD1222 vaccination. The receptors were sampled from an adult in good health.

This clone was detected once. The CDR3 region is CASSSPGGPRSYNEQFF. The CDR3 DNA reads TGTGCCAGCAGCTCACCCGGAGGACCGCGGAGCTACAATGAGCAGTTCTTC. V gene TRBV9 combines with J gene TRBJ2-1; possible D gene TRBD2, 5 bases. In germline, CDR1 is SGDLS, CDR2 YYNGEE. The V gene lost 4 bases and the J gene lost 3 bases, with 20 bases spanning the gap. The CDR3 spans 17 residues. Together with reference TRBV9 and TRBJ2-1, the CDR3 gives the full variable domain: DSGVTQTPKHLITATGQRVTLRCSPRSGDLSVYWYQQSLDQGLQFLIQYYNGEERAKGNILERFSAQQFPDLHSELNLSSLELGDSALYFCASSSPGGPRSYNEQFFGPGTRLTVL.

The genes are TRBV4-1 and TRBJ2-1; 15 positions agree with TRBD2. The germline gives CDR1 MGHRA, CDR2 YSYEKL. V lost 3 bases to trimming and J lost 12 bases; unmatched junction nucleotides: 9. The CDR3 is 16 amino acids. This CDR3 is CASSQGGTSGRRWQFF. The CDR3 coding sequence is TGCGCCAGCAGCCAGGGGGGGACTAGCGGGAGGAGGTGGCAGTTCTTC.

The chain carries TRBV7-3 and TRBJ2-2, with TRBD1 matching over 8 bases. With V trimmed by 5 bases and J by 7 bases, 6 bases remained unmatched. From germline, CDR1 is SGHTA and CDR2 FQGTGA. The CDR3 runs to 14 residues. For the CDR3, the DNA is TGTGCCAGCAGCCGACAGGGGAAGGACGGGGAGCTGTTTTTT. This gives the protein CASSRQGKDGELFF.

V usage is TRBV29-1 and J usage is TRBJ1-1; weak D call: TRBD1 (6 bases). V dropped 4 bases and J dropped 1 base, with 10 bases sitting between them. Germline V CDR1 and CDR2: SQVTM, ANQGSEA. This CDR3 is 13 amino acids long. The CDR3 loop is CSVAQGRNTEAFF. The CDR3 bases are TGCAGCGTTGCGCAGGGGAGGAACACTGAAGCTTTCTTT.

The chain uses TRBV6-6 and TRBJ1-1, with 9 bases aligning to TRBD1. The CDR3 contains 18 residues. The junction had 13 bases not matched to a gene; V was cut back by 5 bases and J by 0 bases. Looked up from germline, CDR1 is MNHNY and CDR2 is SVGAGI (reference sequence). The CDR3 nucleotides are TGTGCCAGCAGTCCAACAGGGGGCGGACGAATCATGAACACTGAAGCTTTCTTT. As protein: CASSPTGGGRIMNTEAFF.

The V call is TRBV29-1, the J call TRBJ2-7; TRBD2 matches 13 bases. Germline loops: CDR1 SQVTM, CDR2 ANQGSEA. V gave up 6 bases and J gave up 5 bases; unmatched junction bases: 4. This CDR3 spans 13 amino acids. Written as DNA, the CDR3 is TGCAGCGTAGTGGGACTAGCGGGGCACGAGCAGTACTTC. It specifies CSVVGLAGHEQYF.

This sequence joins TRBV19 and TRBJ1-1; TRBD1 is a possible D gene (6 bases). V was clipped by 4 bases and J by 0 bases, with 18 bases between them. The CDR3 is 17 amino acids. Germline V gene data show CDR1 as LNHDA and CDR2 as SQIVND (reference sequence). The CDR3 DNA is TGTGCCAGTAGTAACTTGGGGGCGCTGACCATGAACACTGAAGCTTTCTTT. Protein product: CASSNLGALTMNTEAFF. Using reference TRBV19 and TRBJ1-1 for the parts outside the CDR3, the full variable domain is DGGITQSPKYLFRKEGQNVTLSCEQNLNHDAMYWYRQDPGQGLRLIYYSQIVNDFQKGDIAEGYSVSREKKESFPLTVTSAQKNPTAFYLCASSNLGALTMNTEAFFGQGTRLTVV.

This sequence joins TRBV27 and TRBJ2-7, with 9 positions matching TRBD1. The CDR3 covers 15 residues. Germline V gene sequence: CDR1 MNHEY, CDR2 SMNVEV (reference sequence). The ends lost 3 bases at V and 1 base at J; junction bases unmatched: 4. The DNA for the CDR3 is TGTGCCAGCAGTTTGTACGGACAGGGGTCCTACGAGCAGTACTTC. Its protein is CASSLYGQGSYEQYF.

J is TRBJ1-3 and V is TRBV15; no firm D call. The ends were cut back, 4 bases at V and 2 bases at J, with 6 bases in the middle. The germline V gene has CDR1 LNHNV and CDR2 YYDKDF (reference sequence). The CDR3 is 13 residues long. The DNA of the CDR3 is TGTGCCACCAGCAATCCGGCTGGAAACACCATATATTTT. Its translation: CATSNPAGNTIYF.

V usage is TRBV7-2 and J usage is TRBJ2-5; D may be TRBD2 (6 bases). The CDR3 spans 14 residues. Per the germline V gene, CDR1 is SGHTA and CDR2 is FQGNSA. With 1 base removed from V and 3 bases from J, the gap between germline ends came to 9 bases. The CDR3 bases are TGTGCCAGCAGCTTAGGGGGGAGGAAAGAGACCCAGTACTTC. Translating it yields CASSLGGRKETQYF.

This chain's CDR3 is CASSLNTLSSGLNTGELFF. The CDR3 DNA sequence: TGTGCCAGCAGCTTAAATACCCTGTCTAGCGGGCTGAACACCGGGGAGCTGTTTTTT. The chain employs TRBV7-3 and TRBJ2-2; 8 bases agree with TRBD2. This CDR3 has 19 amino acids. The germline V gene encodes CDR1 SGHTA and CDR2 FQGTGA. V lost 1 base and J lost 1; bases outside the gene matches: 11.

The CDR3, as DNA: TGTGCCTGGAGTGTACGAAATTTTGCGGGGGATCAGCCCCAGCATTTT. It codes for CAWSVRNFAGDQPQHF. This chain joins TRBV30 and TRBJ1-5; perhaps TRBD1 as D (5 bases). V lost 0 bases and J 5 bases, leaving 17 bases between the germline ends. Germline assignment: CDR1 GTSNPN and CDR2 SVGIG (reference sequence). The CDR3 runs 16 residues.

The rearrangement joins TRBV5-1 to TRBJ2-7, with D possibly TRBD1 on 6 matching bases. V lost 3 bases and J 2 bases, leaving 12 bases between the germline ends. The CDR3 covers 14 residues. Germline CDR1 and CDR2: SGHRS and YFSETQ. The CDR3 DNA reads TGCGCCAGCAGCTGGTCAGGGGTCCCCTACGAGCAGTACTTC. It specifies CASSWSGVPYEQYF. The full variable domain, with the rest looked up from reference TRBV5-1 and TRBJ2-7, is KAGVTQTPRYLIKTRGQQVTLSCSPISGHRSVSWYQQTPGQGLQFLFEYFSETQRNKGNFPGRFSGRQFSNSRSEMNVSTLELGDSALYLCASSWSGVPYEQYFGPGTRLTVT.

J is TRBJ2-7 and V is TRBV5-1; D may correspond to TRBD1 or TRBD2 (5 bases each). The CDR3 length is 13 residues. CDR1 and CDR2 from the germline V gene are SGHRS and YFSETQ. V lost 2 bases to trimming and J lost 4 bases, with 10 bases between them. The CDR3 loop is CASSFEGKYEQYF. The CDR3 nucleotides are TGCGCCAGCAGCTTCGAGGGGAAGTACGAGCAGTACTTC.

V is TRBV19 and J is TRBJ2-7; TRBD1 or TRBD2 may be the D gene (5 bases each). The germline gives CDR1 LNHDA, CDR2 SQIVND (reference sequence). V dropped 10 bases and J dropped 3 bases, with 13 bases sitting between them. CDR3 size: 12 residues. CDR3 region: CATTQGDYEQYF. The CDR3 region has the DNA TGTGCCACGACGCAGGGAGACTACGAGCAGTACTTC.

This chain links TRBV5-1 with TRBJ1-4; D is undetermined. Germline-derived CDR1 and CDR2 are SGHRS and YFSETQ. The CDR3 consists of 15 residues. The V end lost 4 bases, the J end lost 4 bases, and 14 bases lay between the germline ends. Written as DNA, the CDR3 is TGCGCCAGCAGCCCTGGAAGGGTCGGTAATGAAAAACTGTTTTTT. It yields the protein CASSPGRVGNEKLFF.

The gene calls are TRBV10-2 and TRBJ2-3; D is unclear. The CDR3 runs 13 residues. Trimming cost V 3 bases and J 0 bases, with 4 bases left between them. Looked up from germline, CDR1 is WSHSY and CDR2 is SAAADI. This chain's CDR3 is CASSEQSTDTQYF. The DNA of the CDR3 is TGCGCCAGCAGTGAACAGAGCACAGATACGCAGTATTTT.